Shown below are 31 T cell receptor beta chains from a single sample sequenced in a study of blood T cell repertoires in COVID-19. TCRdb's copy holds only in-frame clones and misses some; the assay was immunoSEQ multiplex PCR. The sample has 85,000 to 95,000 clones, 85% to 95% seen once. Sequencing input: peripheral blood. These receptors all come from a woman between 50 and 59 years old in a cohort sampled during active COVID-19.

The chain carries TRBV19 and TRBJ2-1, with a weak D call TRBD1 (5 bases). V lost 7 bases to trimming and J lost 5 bases, with 21 bases between them. Germline loops: CDR1 LNHDA, CDR2 SQIVND (reference sequence). This CDR3 region has 16 residues. The CDR3 nucleotides are TGTGCCAGTACGGGCAGGGAAGCACTGTACGACAATGAGCAGTTCTTC. This codes for CASTGREALYDNEQFF. The full variable domain, completed using reference TRBV19 and TRBJ2-1, is DGGITQSPKYLFRKEGQNVTLSCEQNLNHDAMYWYRQDPGQGLRLIYYSQIVNDFQKGDIAEGYSVSREKKESFPLTVTSAQKNPTAFYLCASTGREALYDNEQFFGPGTRLTVL.

This clone was seen once. The chain uses TRBV18 and TRBJ2-7, with D tentatively TRBD2 (7 bases). This CDR3 has 15 amino acids. The V and J ends lost 2 bases and 1 base respectively, with 12 bases between them. Germline CDR1 and CDR2: KGHSH and LQKENI. This CDR3 is CASSPGAGQSYEQYF. DNA of the CDR3: TGTGCCAGCTCACCAGGAGCGGGACAATCCTACGAGCAGTACTTC.

V and J are TRBV9 and TRBJ1-3; D unclear. CDR3 length equals 15 residues. The germline V gene has CDR1 SGDLS and CDR2 YYNGEE. The ends were cut back, 0 bases at V and 8 bases at J, with 15 bases in the middle. CDR3 amino acids: CASSVDVSSSDTIYF. CDR3 coding DNA: TGTGCCAGCAGCGTAGATGTCAGTTCAAGTGACACCATATATTTT.

The chain employs TRBV7-9 and TRBJ2-3; D is uncertain. Trimming removed 3 bases from V and 0 bases from J, with 4 bases in between. There are 13 residues in the CDR3. Germline CDR1 and CDR2: SEHNR and FQNEAQ (reference sequence). This CDR3 is CASSFSSTDTQYF. CDR3 bases: TGTGCCAGCAGCTTTAGTAGCACAGATACGCAGTATTTT. The entire variable domain, with the rest obtained from reference TRBV7-9 and TRBJ2-3, is as follows: DTGVSQNPRHKITKRGQNVTFRCDPISEHNRLYWYRQTLGQGPEFLTYFQNEAQLEKSRLLSDRFSAERPKGSFSTLEIQRTEQGDSAMYLCASSFSSTDTQYFGPGTRLTVL.

This sequence joins TRBV12-1 and TRBJ1-1. TRBV12-1 is recorded as a pseudogene. This CDR3 spans 13 amino acids. Here the CDR3 reads CASSLGGGHGAFF. The CDR3 region has the DNA TGTGCCAGCAGCCTAGGGGGGGGACATGGTGCTTTCTTT.

CDR3 protein: CASSDGQGGSSSGNTIYF. CDR3 nucleotides: TGTGCCAGCAGTGACGGACAGGGGGGTAGCTCTAGTGGAAACACCATATATTTT. This chain uses TRBV6-1 with TRBJ1-3; 10 bases match TRBD1. Germline lookup yields CDR1 MNHNS and CDR2 SASEGT. J lost 3 bases, V lost 3 bases, and 11 bases had no gene match. The CDR3 spans 18 residues.

The CDR3 coding sequence is TGTGCCAGCAGCTTCGCAGGGGATGGCTACACCTTC. Encoded protein: CASSFAGDGYTF. The genes are TRBV7-9 and TRBJ1-2, with D possibly being TRBD1 (6 bases). This CDR3 has 12 amino acids. The germline CDR1 and CDR2 sequences are SEHNR and FQNEAQ (reference sequence). The germline V and J ends were trimmed by 3 bases and 6 bases, with 8 bases remaining between them.

This chain joins TRBV6-1 and TRBJ1-2; D not resolved. Germline V lookup: CDR1 MNHNS, CDR2 SASEGT. The ends were cut back, 0 bases at V and 7 bases at J, with 15 bases in the middle. The CDR3 sequence is 15 residues long. The CDR3 region is CASSEAVGVSSGYTF. The CDR3 DNA reads as TGTGCCAGCAGTGAAGCGGTTGGAGTAAGCTCTGGCTACACCTTC.

This clone was seen once. The chain is built from TRBV7-6 and TRBJ2-1, with 8 bases identical to TRBD2. The CDR3 has 18 residues. The V gene's germline CDR1 is SGHVS and CDR2 FNYEAQ. J lost 10 bases, V lost 2 bases, and 19 bases had no gene match. CDR3 protein: CASSLFPILAGGWEEQFF. The CDR3 coding sequence is TGTGCCAGCAGCTTATTCCCAATCCTGGCGGGAGGTTGGGAGGAGCAGTTCTTC.

J is TRBJ2-4 and V is TRBV7-8, with TRBD2 as a possible D gene (6 bases). V was shortened by 7 bases and J by 6 bases, with 16 bases between the two germline ends. The germline V gene has CDR1 SGHVS and CDR2 FQNEAQ. CDR3 length: 14 residues. This CDR3 reads CASTFASERNIQYF. The CDR3 DNA is TGTGCCAGCACCTTCGCTAGCGAACGAAACATTCAGTACTTC.

This clone was picked up a small number of times. The J gene is TRBJ2-1, the V gene TRBV9; no reliable D call. The CDR3 sequence is 12 residues long. In germline, CDR1 is SGDLS, CDR2 YYNGEE. The V end lost 2 bases, the J end lost 8 bases, and 8 bases lay between the germline ends. The CDR3 protein is CASSVVRDEQFF. The DNA for the CDR3 is TGTGCCAGCAGCGTGGTAAGAGATGAGCAGTTCTTC.

V and J are TRBV5-1 and TRBJ1-2; 9 bases match TRBD1. The CDR3 has 14 residues. Germline assignment: CDR1 SGHRS and CDR2 YFSETQ. V trimming: 4 bases; J trimming: 7 bases; junction bases outside the gene matches: 8. CDR3 nucleotides: TGCGCCAGCAGCCGGGGACAGGGTGGATCTGGCTACACCTTC. The encoded protein is CASSRGQGGSGYTF.

The CDR3 DNA follows: TGTGCCAGCAGCGTAGGCCTACTCCTAGCGGGAGGGTCCACAGATACGCAGTATTTT. It yields the protein CASSVGLLLAGGSTDTQYF. The rearrangement joins TRBV9 to TRBJ2-3, with 12 bases aligning to TRBD2. This CDR3 is built from 19 residues. Germline V gene data show CDR1 as SGDLS and CDR2 as YYNGEE. The V and J ends lost 0 bases and 2 bases, in that order; junction bases with no gene match: 10. Complete variable domain (other parts from reference TRBV9 and TRBJ2-3): DSGVTQTPKHLITATGQRVTLRCSPRSGDLSVYWYQQSLDQGLQFLIQYYNGEERAKGNILERFSAQQFPDLHSELNLSSLELGDSALYFCASSVGLLLAGGSTDTQYFGPGTRLTVL.

The chain uses TRBV6-5 and TRBJ2-1; 7 positions agree with TRBD1. The junction had 7 bases not matched to a gene; V was cut back by 5 bases and J by 3 bases. Germline assignment: CDR1 MNHEY and CDR2 SVGAGI. This CDR3 spans 15 amino acids. CDR3 sequence (DNA): TGTGCCAGCAGTCCAACAGGGGTTGGCTACAATGAGCAGTTCTTC. Encoded protein: CASSPTGVGYNEQFF.

The chain is built from TRBV7-9 and TRBJ2-1; 8 nucleotides line up with TRBD2. The ends lost 0 bases at V and 5 bases at J; junction bases unmatched: 3. Germline V gene sequence: CDR1 SEHNR, CDR2 FQNEAQ (reference sequence). CDR3 length equals 15 residues. CDR3 region: CASSLAGTSHNEQFF. As DNA, the CDR3 is TGTGCCAGCAGCTTAGCCGGGACTAGTCACAATGAGCAGTTCTTC.

The rearrangement links TRBV3-1 (or the pseudogene TRBV3-2) to TRBJ2-1, with 9 nucleotides matching TRBD2. The CDR3 consists of 17 residues. V dropped 0 bases and J dropped 2; count of bases not matched to a gene: 5. Germline V CDR1 and CDR2: LGHDT, YNNKEL (reference sequence). CDR3 residues: CASSQDRAGGPYNEQFF. The CDR3 bases are TGTGCCAGCAGCCAAGATCGGGCGGGGGGGCCCTACAATGAGCAGTTCTTC.

This clone came up once. The V gene is TRBV5-4, the J gene TRBJ2-1, with 9 positions matching TRBD2. V was clipped by 0 bases and J by 12 bases; unmatched bases: 10. Germline assignment: CDR1 SGHNT and CDR2 YYREEE (reference sequence). There are 15 residues in the CDR3. CDR3 residues: CASSLAGSGAGGQFF. DNA for the CDR3: TGTGCCAGCAGCTTGGCCGGGTCGGGAGCGGGAGGGCAGTTCTTC.

This clone was detected only once. The chain couples TRBV19 to TRBJ2-2; 8 nucleotides align to TRBD2. The CDR3 extends over 15 amino acids. CDR1 and CDR2 from the germline V gene are LNHDA and SQIVND (reference sequence). Trimming took 7 bases from V and 1 from J; bases not matched to a gene: 5. This CDR3 is CASTPGGVNTGELFF. The CDR3 coding sequence is TGTGCCAGTACCCCCGGGGGGGTGAACACCGGGGAGCTGTTTTTT.

This clone was seen only a few times. The chain links TRBV30 to TRBJ2-2; TRBD2 matches at 8 bases. CDR3 length: 15 residues. Looked up from germline, CDR1 is GTSNPN and CDR2 is SVGIG (reference sequence). V was pared by 2 bases and J by 6 bases, with 8 bases of the junction left unmatched. The CDR3 bases are TGTGCCTGGAGTTCCGGGACTAGGAGTTCCGGGGAGCTGTTTTTT. It translates to CAWSSGTRSSGELFF.

This clone has just a few counts. The chain recombines TRBV12-3 or TRBV12-4 with TRBJ1-6; D uncertain. This CDR3 spans 12 amino acids. The V gene lost 6 bases and the J gene lost 7 bases, with 7 bases spanning the gap. The CDR3 reads CASRVLNSPLHF. CDR3 in DNA: TGTGCCAGCAGAGTCCTAAATTCACCCCTCCACTTT.

This chain connects TRBV5-1 to TRBJ1-1; D is unclear. Germline CDR1 reads SGHRS; CDR2 reads YFSETQ. V shed 2 bases and J shed 6 bases, with 23 bases lying between them. The CDR3 length is 17 residues. Here the CDR3 reads CASSFGGTGLASSEAFF. The CDR3 nucleotides are TGCGCCAGCAGCTTCGGAGGTACGGGCTTGGCGAGTTCTGAAGCTTTCTTT.

This clone was recorded once. The chain uses TRBV7-2 and TRBJ2-7; no firm D call. Germline V CDR1 and CDR2: SGHTA, FQGNSA. The CDR3 is 15 residues long. Trimming shortened V by 2 bases and J by 2 bases, and 13 bases separated the two germline ends. The CDR3 DNA reads as TGTGCCAGCAGCTTAATGGCCACGATTACCTACGAGCAGTACTTC. Translated: CASSLMATITYEQYF.

This chain links TRBV16 with TRBJ2-1, with D tentatively TRBD2 (5 bases). The germline CDR1 and CDR2 sequences are KGHSY and FQNENV. With 4 bases removed from V and 9 bases from J, the gap between germline ends came to 19 bases. This CDR3 is built from 15 residues. The CDR3 DNA reads TGTGCCAGCAGCCCCGTGGCTGAGGGAGTCGGTGAGCAGTTCTTC. Amino acids: CASSPVAEGVGEQFF.

This sequence joins TRBV5-1 and TRBJ2-2; TRBD2 agrees at 13 bases. Trimming cost V 3 bases and J 0 bases; bases outside gene matches: 8. The CDR3 sequence is 19 residues long. Looked up from germline, CDR1 is SGHRS and CDR2 is YFSETQ. Here the CDR3 reads CASSSEPGLAGTNTGELFF. For the CDR3, the DNA is TGCGCCAGCAGCTCGGAACCGGGACTAGCGGGGACGAACACCGGGGAGCTGTTTTTT.

V and J are TRBV10-3 and TRBJ2-1; 10 bases match TRBD2. This CDR3 spans 17 amino acids. The ends lost 4 bases at V and 5 bases at J; junction bases unmatched: 11. Looked up from germline, CDR1 is ENHRY and CDR2 is SYGVKD. CDR3 sequence reads: CAISGLVSGRSNNEQFF. The CDR3 DNA reads as TGTGCCATCAGTGGTCTGGTTAGCGGGAGGTCCAACAATGAGCAGTTCTTC.

The chain carries TRBV3-1 (or the pseudogene TRBV3-2) and TRBJ2-1; 8 nucleotides line up with TRBD2. Germline V gene sequence: CDR1 LGHDT, CDR2 YNNKEL (reference sequence). The CDR3 is 15 residues long. With 3 bases clipped from V and 4 bases from J, the junction kept 5 bases outside the gene matches. The CDR3 reads CASSQVAGTYNEQFF. CDR3 DNA: TGTGCCAGCAGCCAGGTAGCGGGGACTTACAATGAGCAGTTCTTC.

The rearrangement joins TRBV5-4 to TRBJ1-2; D not resolved. The V and J ends lost 0 bases and 4 bases respectively, with 10 bases between them. Per germline, CDR1 SGHNT and CDR2 YYREEE (reference sequence). The CDR3 loop spans 14 amino acids. The CDR3 is CASSLEAGTYGYTF. Written as DNA, the CDR3 is TGTGCCAGCAGCTTGGAGGCGGGAACCTATGGCTACACCTTC.

The chain recombines TRBV4-1 with TRBJ2-1; 7 bases map to TRBD2. The CDR3 extends over 18 amino acids. The germline CDR1 and CDR2 sequences are MGHRA and YSYEKL. V gave up 1 base and J gave up 0 bases; unmatched junction bases: 9. CDR3 residues: CASSQVASGKSSYNEQFF. Here the CDR3 DNA reads TGCGCCAGCAGCCAAGTTGCTAGCGGTAAAAGCTCCTACAATGAGCAGTTCTTC.

The V and J genes are TRBV6-5 and TRBJ2-7, with 10 bases fitting TRBD1. Per germline, CDR1 MNHEY and CDR2 SVGAGI. The junction had 4 bases not matched to a gene; V was cut back by 5 bases and J by 3 bases. The CDR3 length is 14 residues. The CDR3 here is CASSPRTGGYEQYF. In nucleotides, the CDR3 is TGTGCCAGCAGTCCACGGACAGGGGGCTACGAGCAGTACTTC.

The chain recombines TRBV2 with TRBJ1-6; the D gene is possibly TRBD1 (6 bases). The V end was cut by 10 bases, the J end by 7 bases, with 17 bases between. The length of the CDR3 is 14 residues. CDR1 is SNHLY and CDR2 is FYNNEI in the germline V gene. Here the CDR3 reads CATSRGGLNSPLHF. CDR3 bases: TGTGCCACTTCCCGGGGGGGCTTGAATTCACCCCTCCACTTT.

The rearrangement uses TRBV5-1 and TRBJ2-7; 7 bases are a match to TRBD1. There are 14 residues in the CDR3. Germline V CDR1 and CDR2: SGHRS, YFSETQ. After removal of 3 bases from V and 7 bases from J, the junction contained 10 bases not matched to a gene. CDR3 DNA: TGCGCCAGCAGCTCTCAGGGACAGTCGATGGAGCAGTACTTC. Translating gives CASSSQGQSMEQYF.